A single sample is the source of the 3 T cell receptor beta chains below, sequenced in a study of spatial heterogeneity in lung cancer. Time point given: sample taken at primary tumor resection. Whole RNA, which was extracted from tumor, nontumor lung tissue or frozen PBMC, was sequenced without any cell sorting. In TCRdb, the 5' RACE reads were re-called with MiXCR into one record per CDR3 protein. The top ten clones hold roughly 4.5% of a sample with about 82,000 distinct CDR3 sequences, around 13% of them seen once. Source: PBMCs, taken at surgery. The receptors here all came from a male donor with early-stage non-small cell lung cancer.

This clonotype came up many times. The CDR3 DNA is TGTGCCAGTAGTATCGCGGTGAGCTCCTACAATGAGCAGTTCTTC. It codes for CASSIAVSSYNEQFF. This chain connects TRBV19 to TRBJ2-1; the D is unclear. The V and J ends lost 3 bases and 0 bases respectively, with 9 bases between them. CDR3 length: 15 residues. CDR1 and CDR2 (germline): LNHDA, SQIVND (reference sequence).

There are a few counts of this clonotype. The genes are TRBV5-1 and TRBJ2-7, with 7 bases fitting TRBD1. The CDR3 loop spans 15 amino acids. The V segment lost 6 bases and the J segment 3 bases; nucleotides outside the gene matches: 12. Germline CDR1 and CDR2: SGHRS and YFSETQ. The CDR3 DNA sequence: TGCGCCAGCACCCAAACACCGGGACAGAACTACGAGCAGTACTTC. Amino acid sequence: CASTQTPGQNYEQYF.

This clonotype showed up just a few times. The chain carries TRBV5-5 and TRBJ2-6; 7 positions agree with TRBD1. The CDR3 sequence is 17 residues long. V was clipped by 3 bases and J by 1 base; unmatched bases: 7. CDR1 SGHKS and CDR2 YYEKEE come from the germline V gene (reference sequence). CDR3 bases: TGTGCCAGCAGCTGGGATAGGACAGGATCTGGGGCCAACGTCCTGACTTTC. It specifies CASSWDRTGSGANVLTF.